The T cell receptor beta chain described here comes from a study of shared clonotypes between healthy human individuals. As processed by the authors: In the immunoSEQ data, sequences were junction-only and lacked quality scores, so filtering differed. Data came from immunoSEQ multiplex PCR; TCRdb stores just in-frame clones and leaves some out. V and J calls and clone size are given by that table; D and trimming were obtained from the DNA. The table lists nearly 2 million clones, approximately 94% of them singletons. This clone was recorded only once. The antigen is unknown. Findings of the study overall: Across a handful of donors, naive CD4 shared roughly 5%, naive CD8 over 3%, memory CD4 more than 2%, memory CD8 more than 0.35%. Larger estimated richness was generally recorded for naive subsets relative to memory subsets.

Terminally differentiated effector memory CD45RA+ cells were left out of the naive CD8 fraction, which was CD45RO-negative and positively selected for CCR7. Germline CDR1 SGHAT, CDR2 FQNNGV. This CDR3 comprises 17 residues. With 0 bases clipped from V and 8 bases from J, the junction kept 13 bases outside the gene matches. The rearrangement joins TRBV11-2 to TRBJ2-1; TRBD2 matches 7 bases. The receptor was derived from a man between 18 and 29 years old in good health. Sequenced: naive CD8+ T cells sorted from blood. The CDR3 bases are TGTGCCAGCAGCTTAGATCTTTACGGGAGGAGTAGTGATGAGCAGTTCTTC. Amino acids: CASSLDLYGRSSDEQFF.